Sequencing of this TCR beta chain was carried out in a study of blood T cell repertoires in COVID-19. Study details: From the United States, Italy and Spain came samples of acute and convalescent COVID-19. In each case, the material was cDNA or gDNA derived from T cells, B-cell-depleted T cells, or PBMCs.

From germline, CDR1 is SGHRS and CDR2 YFSETQ. The V and J ends lost 1 base and 1 base, in that order; junction bases with no gene match: 9. CDR3 length: 17 residues. In the study's own analysis: Scientists estimated how many nucleated cells there were by amplifying reference gene primers. Clones were sequenced by immunoSEQ multiplex PCR, and TCRdb holds only the in-frame ones, with some missing. V, J and clone size derive from that table, while D and trimming were established from the DNA sequence. The repertoire has more than 80,000 clones, around four fifths of them found once; the top ten carry about 15%.

This chain links TRBV5-1 with TRBJ2-3; 7 bases match TRBD1. Material for sequencing was peripheral blood. The sequence came from a human donor in a cohort sampled during active COVID-19. The CDR3 is CASSLSSTGLGTDTQYF. CDR3 sequence (DNA): TGCGCCAGCAGCTTGAGCTCGACAGGGTTGGGCACAGATACGCAGTATTTT.